The rows below give T cell receptor beta chains drawn from one sample of a study of a mutant IDH1 vaccine in newly diagnosed glioma. No antigen has been identified for these receptors. The repertoire was sequenced with immunoSEQ multiplex PCR; TCRdb's copy has only in-frame clones and lacks some. The sample holds 110,000 or so clones, 75% to 90% seen once. The specimen comprised PBMCs, sampled from a glioma patient whose treatment included an IDH1 peptide vaccine. These receptor sequences come from a woman aged 45-65 years with glioma. The CDR3 runs from the conserved cysteine through the conserved F or W. The order of the fields is V gene, J gene, D gene, clone size, CDR3 DNA, CDR3 protein. D genes are given only for firm matches. The size entry is marked missing in some rows and otherwise reads once, few, many or a size class.

V: TRBV19; J: TRBJ1-5; D: TRBD1; size: NA; DNA: TGTGCCAGCTTATGGGCAGGGGGTCGTTCGAATCAGCCCCAGCATTTT; CDR3: CASLWAGGRSNQPQHF
V: TRBV6-1; J: TRBJ2-1; D: TRBD2; size: NA; DNA: TGTGCCAGCAGTGAAGTCCAGCGGGATAGGGAGCAGTTCTTC; CDR3: CASSEVQRDREQFF
V: TRBV28; J: TRBJ1-5; D: NA; size: NA; DNA: TGTGCCAGCAGTTGGGCAGGCGGAGGGCAGCCCCAGCATTTT; CDR3: CASSWAGGGQPQHF
V: TRBV15; J: TRBJ2-1; D: NA; size: NA; DNA: TGTGCCACCAGCGGACGTGGTGAGCAGTTCTTC; CDR3: CATSGRGEQFF
V: TRBV6-1; J: TRBJ2-7; D: TRBD1; size: NA; DNA: TGTGCCAGCAGTGATCCTGGACAGGGCCCCTTCTCCTACGAGCAGTACTTC; CDR3: CASSDPGQGPFSYEQYF
V: TRBV10-2; J: TRBJ2-1; D: TRBD2; size: NA; DNA: TGCGCCAGCAGTGAGGGGCGGGAGTTCTACAATGAGCAGTTCTTC; CDR3: CASSEGREFYNEQFF
V: TRBV27; J: TRBJ1-2; D: NA; size: NA; DNA: TGTGCCAGCAAACGGCAGGCGAAAAACTATGGCTACACCTTC; CDR3: CASKRQAKNYGYTF
V: TRBV28; J: TRBJ2-7; D: NA; size: NA; DNA: TGTGCCAGCAGCACACTCACTAGTTCTGCTTACTACGAGCAGTACTTC; CDR3: CASSTLTSSAYYEQYF
V: TRBV9; J: TRBJ1-1; D: NA; size: NA; DNA: TGTGCCAGCAGCGTCCCATCCACTGAAGCTTTCTTT; CDR3: CASSVPSTEAFF
V: TRBV5-6; J: TRBJ2-7; D: NA; size: NA; DNA: TGTGCCAGCACCCATGGACCAGGCTACGAGCAGTACTTC; CDR3: CASTHGPGYEQYF
V: TRBV7-9; J: TRBJ2-5; D: TRBD1; size: NA; DNA: TGTGCCAGCAGCGCCTACAGGGGGCTGGGTGAGACCCAGTACTTC; CDR3: CASSAYRGLGETQYF
V: TRBV28; J: TRBJ1-5; D: NA; size: once; DNA: TGTGCCAGCAGTTCCCTACATGGGCAGGCTAGCAATCAGCCCCAGCATTTT; CDR3: CASSSLHGQASNQPQHF
V: TRBV11-2; J: TRBJ1-1; D: NA; size: NA; DNA: TGTGCCAGCAGCTTATCCGACCACATGAACACTGAAGCTTTCTTT; CDR3: CASSLSDHMNTEAFF
V: TRBV18; J: TRBJ2-1; D: NA; size: NA; DNA: TGTGCCAGCTTTACGAGGGACGGATACAATGAGCAGTTCTTC; CDR3: CASFTRDGYNEQFF
V: TRBV28; J: TRBJ2-5; D: NA; size: once; DNA: TGTGCCAGCAGTTGGACAAATGAAGAGACCCAGTACTTC; CDR3: CASSWTNEETQYF
V: TRBV4-1; J: TRBJ2-5; D: NA; size: NA; DNA: TGCGCCAGCAGCCAAGAAGAATTGGGGGGAGCTCGAGAGACCCAGTACTTC; CDR3: CASSQEELGGARETQYF
V: TRBV27; J: TRBJ1-6; D: TRBD1; size: NA; DNA: TGTGCCAGCAGCCTGACAGGGGGCCAGGGTAATTCACCCCTCCACTTT; CDR3: CASSLTGGQGNSPLHF
V: TRBV5-8; J: TRBJ1-5; D: NA; size: once; DNA: TGTGCCAGCCAGGGAGTCAATCAGCCCCAGCATTTT; CDR3: CASQGVNQPQHF
V: TRBV7-3; J: TRBJ2-7; D: NA; size: NA; DNA: TGTGCCAGCAGCCCGGGGGCCGGCTACGAGCAGTACTTC; CDR3: CASSPGAGYEQYF
V: TRBV6-1; J: TRBJ2-7; D: TRBD2; size: NA; DNA: TGTGCCAGCAGTGGGGGACTAGCGGAGCTTGAGAGCTCCTACGAGCAGTACTTC; CDR3: CASSGGLAELESSYEQYF
V: TRBV5-1; J: TRBJ1-4; D: NA; size: NA; DNA: TGCGCCAGCAGCTTCGAGGGGACTAATGAAAAACTGTTTTTT; CDR3: CASSFEGTNEKLFF
V: TRBV6-1; J: TRBJ1-2; D: NA; size: NA; DNA: TGTGCCAGCACCCCGACAGGCCCCACCTATGGCTACACCTTC; CDR3: CASTPTGPTYGYTF
V: TRBV4-1; J: TRBJ2-5; D: NA; size: NA; DNA: TGCGCCAGCAGCCCCCAGGGAAGGGCGGGACCTCAAGAGACCCAGTACTTC; CDR3: CASSPQGRAGPQETQYF
V: TRBV7-9; J: TRBJ2-1; D: NA; size: NA; DNA: TGTGCCAGCAGCTTCCGTTTTTTGGACTCGTACAATGAGCAGTTCTTC; CDR3: CASSFRFLDSYNEQFF
V: TRBV18; J: TRBJ1-2; D: NA; size: NA; DNA: TGTGCCAGCTCCCAGGACAGTAACTATGGCTACACCTTC; CDR3: CASSQDSNYGYTF
V: TRBV30; J: TRBJ2-7; D: NA; size: once; DNA: TGTGCCTGGAGTGAAAGGGGGTGGCTAGCGTCGTCATTC; CDR3: CAWSERGWLASSF
V: TRBV11-2; J: TRBJ2-1; D: NA; size: NA; DNA: TGTGCCAGCAGCTTCCTTAGCGGAACCAGCTCCTACAATGAGCAGTTCTTC; CDR3: CASSFLSGTSSYNEQFF
V: TRBV9; J: TRBJ2-3; D: NA; size: NA; DNA: TGTGCCAGCAGCGTAGGAGGGGGGTGGGCAGATACGCAGTATTTT; CDR3: CASSVGGGWADTQYF
V: TRBV7-9; J: TRBJ2-5; D: TRBD1; size: NA; DNA: TGTGCCAGCAGCTCCAGGGGGCCAGAGACCCAGTACTTC; CDR3: CASSSRGPETQYF
V: TRBV30; J: TRBJ1-5; D: NA; size: once; DNA: TGTGCCTGGAGTTGGGGGAGGAATCAGCCCCAGCATTTT; CDR3: CAWSWGRNQPQHF